Each of the 25 T cell receptor beta chains below was sequenced from the same sample in a study of cytomegalovirus exposure and HLA in healthy donors (dated by TCRdb to the late 2010s). The library was produced with the immunoSEQ multiplex PCR assay. For the multiplex PCR, a mixture combining 60 forward primers for TCR Vbeta segments and 13 reverse primers for TCR Jbeta segments was used. TCRdb's version of the immuneACCESS table is confined to in-frame rearrangements and falls short of the full clone set. An unresolved V gene accounts for under half of the shortfall where checked; the remainder is of unknown origin. The sample table holds 150,000 to 200,000 clones, of which more than 70% were seen once. The ten largest clones capture less than 1.1% of the sample. The sample was PBMCs. These receptor sequences come from a woman in her thirties or forties in good health and CMV-seronegative.

The chain recombines TRBV19 with TRBJ1-2; TRBD1 aligns across 8 bases. Per germline, CDR1 LNHDA and CDR2 SQIVND (reference sequence). This CDR3 has 13 amino acids. Germline trimming cut 10 bases from V and 5 bases from J; bases unmatched to any gene: 9. The CDR3: CATRDRRVYGYTF. Written as DNA, the CDR3 is TGTGCCACCCGGGACAGGAGAGTTTATGGCTACACCTTC.

The chain links TRBV27 to TRBJ1-2; D possibly corresponds to TRBD1 (6 bases). Germline CDR1 and CDR2: MNHEY and SMNVEV (reference sequence). This CDR3 is 14 amino acids long. V lost 2 bases, J lost 6 bases, and 13 bases lay in between. The CDR3 nucleotides are TGTGCCAGCAGTTTAGGGCAGGGGTTCGATGGCTACACCTTC. Encoded protein: CASSLGQGFDGYTF.

The V and J genes are TRBV7-2 and TRBJ2-2; unclear D gene. Germline lookup yields CDR1 SGHTA and CDR2 FQGNSA. This CDR3 is 13 amino acids long. Trimming took 5 bases from V and 2 from J, leaving 6 bases between them. CDR3 amino acids: CASSRFNTGELFF. The CDR3 DNA is TGTGCCAGCAGCCGTTTCAACACCGGGGAGCTGTTTTTT.

The chain joins TRBV11-3 to TRBJ2-7; TRBD1 matches at 9 bases. The trim removed 1 base at V and 5 bases at J, leaving 3 bases unmatched. The CDR3 is made up of 14 amino acids. Germline assignment: CDR1 SGHNT and CDR2 YENEEA. CDR3 nucleotide sequence: TGTGCCAGCAGCTTAGGGACAGGGGCCCACGAGCAGTACTTC. Its protein is CASSLGTGAHEQYF.

This sequence joins TRBV2 and TRBJ2-7; 8 bases line up with TRBD1. Germline V lookup: CDR1 SNHLY, CDR2 FYNNEI. V gave up 9 bases and J gave up 0 bases; unmatched junction bases: 16. CDR3 length equals 17 residues. The CDR3, as DNA: TGTGCCAGTCAACAGGGGGTAATGGGACTTCACTCCTACGAGCAGTACGTC. Translating it yields CASQQGVMGLHSYEQYV.

The chain couples TRBV30 to TRBJ2-1; 9 nucleotides line up with TRBD1. With V trimmed by 5 bases and J by 6 bases, 5 bases remained unmatched. CDR3 length: 13 amino acids. Germline V gene data show CDR1 as GTSNPN and CDR2 as SVGIG (reference sequence). CDR3 sequence: CAWGGTGRNEQFF. For the CDR3, the DNA is TGTGCCTGGGGGGGGACAGGGCGCAATGAGCAGTTCTTC.

The chain joins TRBV5-1 to TRBJ2-3; no clear D. The V gene lost 2 bases and the J gene lost 1 base, with 17 bases spanning the gap. The CDR3 totals 17 residues. CDR1 is SGHRS and CDR2 is YFSETQ in the germline V gene. CDR3 in amino acids: CASSLSGTDLRTDTQYF. DNA of the CDR3: TGCGCCAGCAGCTTATCAGGAACAGACCTCCGCACAGATACGCAGTATTTT.

The chain uses TRBV11-3 and TRBJ2-7; 9 nucleotides align to TRBD1. Germline V lookup: CDR1 SGHNT, CDR2 YENEEA. V gave up 4 bases and J gave up 5 bases; unmatched junction bases: 6. The CDR3 loop spans 14 amino acids. CDR3 sequence (DNA): TGTGCCAGCAGCTGGGGACAGGGAAATGACGAGCAGTACTTC. This gives the protein CASSWGQGNDEQYF.

This sequence joins TRBV27 and TRBJ2-7, with a possible D match to TRBD2 (5 bases). V lost 6 bases to trimming and J lost 0 bases, with 21 bases between them. CDR3 length: 17 residues. CDR1 is MNHEY, CDR2 SMNVEV, per germline (reference sequence). The CDR3 loop reads CASRWRTGRSSSYEQYV. Here the CDR3 DNA reads TGTGCCAGCAGATGGAGGACGGGCAGGAGTAGCTCCTACGAGCAGTACGTC.

In its sample, this clone was seen a few times. This CDR3 is also generated by other DNA sequences in the sample. This chain links TRBV5-4 with TRBJ2-1; D is perhaps TRBD2 (5 bases). CDR1 SGHNT and CDR2 YYREEE come from the germline V gene (reference sequence). CDR3 length: 16 amino acids. V lost 4 bases and J 6 bases, leaving 20 bases between the germline ends. The CDR3 region is CASSSSGKVIGNEQFF. The CDR3, as DNA: TGTGCCAGCAGCAGTTCCGGGAAAGTGATTGGCAATGAGCAGTTCTTC. The variable domain in full, completed from reference TRBV5-4 and TRBJ2-1, reads ETGVTQSPTHLIKTRGQQVTLRCSSQSGHNTVSWYQQALGQGPQFIFQYYREEENGRGNFPPRFSGLQFPNYSSELNVNALELDDSALYLCASSSSGKVIGNEQFFGPGTRLTVL.

The CDR3 nucleotides read TGTGCCAGCTCACCGGGACTAGCTTCCCTCTCCTACGAGCAGTACGTC. Translated, it gives CASSPGLASLSYEQYV. The rearrangement uses TRBV18 and TRBJ2-7, with TRBD2 identical over 9 bases. The CDR3 loop spans 16 amino acids. Germline lookup yields CDR1 KGHSH and CDR2 LQKENI. Trimming cost V 3 bases and J 0 bases; bases outside gene matches: 6.

In the case of this clone: Mismatch with germline at one junction end may stem from a read error. The V and J genes are TRBV7-9 and TRBJ1-1; 8 nucleotides line up with TRBD1. The V gene's germline CDR1 is SEHNR and CDR2 FQNEAQ (reference sequence). The CDR3 sequence is 15 residues long. The CDR3 DNA sequence: TGTTCCAGCAGCTTTAATGCAGGGGGCAACACTGAAGCTTTCTTT. Its translation is CSSSFNAGGNTEAFF. Full variable domain (remainder filled in from reference TRBV7-9 and TRBJ1-1): DTGVSQNPRHKITKRGQNVTFRCDPISEHNRLYWYRQTLGQGPEFLTYFQNEAQLEKSRLLSDRFSAERPKGSFSTLEIQRTEQGDSAMYLCSSSFNAGGNTEAFFGQGTRLTVV.

V is TRBV5-4 and J is TRBJ1-4, with 9 positions matching TRBD1. The junction had 4 bases not matched to a gene; V was cut back by 3 bases and J by 7 bases. Germline V gives CDR1 SGHNT, CDR2 YYREEE (reference sequence). The CDR3 is 14 amino acids. The DNA for the CDR3 is TGTGCCAGCAGCTACAGGGGACAGGGTGAAAAACTGTTTTTT. This gives the protein CASSYRGQGEKLFF.

The chain links TRBV4-2 to TRBJ1-2, with 9 bases matching TRBD1. The germline CDR1 and CDR2 sequences are LGHNA and YNFKEQ. V lost 0 bases, J lost 3 bases, and 8 bases stayed unmatched. The CDR3 is 17 amino acids. For the CDR3, the DNA is TGTGCCAGCAGCCAAGAGGTTCGGACAGGGGAGGACTATGGCTACACCTTC. Translating it yields CASSQEVRTGEDYGYTF.

This clone came up a few times. The rearrangement uses TRBV12-5 and TRBJ2-5; possibly TRBD1 for D (6 bases). The germline V gene encodes CDR1 LGHNT and CDR2 FRNRAP. V lost 5 bases, J lost 5 bases, and 9 bases lay in between. The CDR3 has 12 residues. CDR3 region: CASGRTGETQYF. Here the CDR3 DNA reads TGTGCTAGTGGTCGAACAGGGGAGACCCAGTACTTC.

This clone was recorded a few times. The genes are TRBV11-3 and TRBJ1-1, with 9 bases matching TRBD1. This CDR3 has 14 residues. J lost 3 bases, V lost 5 bases, and 4 bases had no gene match. Germline V CDR1 and CDR2: SGHNT, YENEEA. The CDR3 nucleotides are TGTGCCAGCAGCGGCGGGACAGGGTACACTGAAGCTTTCTTT. This sequence encodes CASSGGTGYTEAFF. Variable domain in full (rest from reference TRBV11-3 and TRBJ1-1): EAGVVQSPRYKIIEKKQPVAFWCNPISGHNTLYWYLQNLGQGPELLIRYENEEAVDDSQLPKDRFSAERLKGVDSTLKIQPAELGDSAVYLCASSGGTGYTEAFFGQGTRLTVV.

The V gene is TRBV27, the J gene TRBJ1-5; weak D call: TRBD1 (5 bases). Per germline, CDR1 MNHEY and CDR2 SMNVEV (reference sequence). The V gene lost 6 bases and the J gene lost 7 bases, with 13 bases spanning the gap. The CDR3 covers 13 residues. The CDR3 here is CASSFTGNQPQHF. CDR3 coding DNA: TGTGCCAGCAGCTTTACAGGAAACCAGCCCCAGCATTTT.

The chain employs TRBV20-1 and TRBJ2-7, with TRBD1 matching 8 bases. Germline V gene sequence: CDR1 DFQATT, CDR2 SNEGSKA (reference sequence). The CDR3 loop spans 9 amino acids. CDR3 sequence (DNA): TGCAGTGCTAGGGGACAGGCAAACGTC. It is translated as CSARGQANV.

This clone was detected only a few times. The rearrangement joins TRBV5-4 to TRBJ2-1; 11 bases are shared with TRBD1. CDR1 SGHNT and CDR2 YYREEE come from the germline V gene (reference sequence). The CDR3 is 15 residues long. The ends lost 4 bases at V and 4 bases at J; junction bases unmatched: 4. The CDR3 DNA follows: TGTGCCAGCAGCGCGGACAGGGGGCAATACAATGAGCAGTTCTTC. It is translated as CASSADRGQYNEQFF.

The chain couples TRBV19 to TRBJ2-1; 8 nucleotides agree with TRBD2. V was clipped by 6 bases and J by 1 base; unmatched bases: 8. The CDR3 consists of 16 residues. From germline, CDR1 is LNHDA and CDR2 SQIVND (reference sequence). The CDR3 DNA reads TGTGCCAGTAGCCAACTAAGCGGGAGTTCCTACAATGAGCAGTTCTTC. Translation: CASSQLSGSSYNEQFF.

This clone is a singleton in its sample. V usage is TRBV5-1 and J usage is TRBJ2-7; perhaps TRBD1 as D (5 bases). Germline V lookup: CDR1 SGHRS, CDR2 YFSETQ. The CDR3 contains 14 residues. V gave up 1 base and J gave up 2 bases, with 10 bases separating them. CDR3 sequence: CASSLSPGPYEQYF. CDR3 sequence (DNA): TGCGCCAGCAGCTTGAGCCCAGGGCCCTACGAGCAGTACTTC.

The chain carries TRBV7-2 and TRBJ1-1; D unresolved. From germline, CDR1 is SGHTA and CDR2 FQGNSA. This CDR3 is built from 13 residues. V lost 5 bases, J lost 5 bases, and 12 bases lay in between. CDR3 residues: CASSLHGVTEAFF. As DNA, the CDR3 is TGTGCCAGCAGCCTCCACGGGGTTACTGAAGCTTTCTTT.

The count of this clone is one. V is TRBV5-1 and J is TRBJ1-6; D gene unclear. CDR1 is SGHRS and CDR2 is YFSETQ in the germline V gene. The CDR3 has 14 residues. With 2 bases removed from V and 7 bases from J, the gap between germline ends came to 10 bases. The DNA of the CDR3 is TGCGCCAGCAGCTTAGGTCAGCGGAATTCACCCCTCCACTTT. It yields the protein CASSLGQRNSPLHF.

The J gene is TRBJ1-5, the V gene TRBV19; possible D gene TRBD1, 5 bases. This CDR3 spans 15 amino acids. Per the germline V gene, CDR1 is LNHDA and CDR2 is SQIVND (reference sequence). V was trimmed by 4 bases and J by 1 base, leaving 11 bases between them. CDR3 loop: CASSTTVRSNQPQHF. The CDR3 DNA reads as TGTGCCAGTAGTACGACAGTGAGAAGCAATCAGCCCCAGCATTTT.

The table lists this clone with a count of one. This chain links TRBV29-1 with TRBJ1-5; a weak D match, TRBD1 (5 bases). CDR1 is SQVTM, CDR2 ANQGSEA, per germline. Trimming removed 4 bases from V and 8 bases from J, with 15 bases in between. CDR3 length equals 13 residues. The CDR3 here is CSVGKGSGEPQHF. The CDR3 DNA is TGCAGCGTTGGAAAGGGGTCGGGAGAGCCCCAGCATTTT.